This passage covers 3 T cell receptor beta chains from one sample sequenced in a study of blood T cell repertoires in COVID-19. TCRdb's table, derived via immunoSEQ multiplex PCR, lists solely in-frame clones and lacks some. The sample comprises under 95,000 clones, about 86% of which are singletons, and around 20% rests with the top ten. The sample taken for sequencing was peripheral blood. These receptors originate from a woman aged 80 or over with acute or convalescent COVID-19.

V usage is TRBV5-1 and J usage is TRBJ1-1; no firm D call. Trimming took 0 bases from V and 1 from J, leaving 7 bases between them. The CDR3 sequence is 14 residues long. CDR1 and CDR2 from the germline V gene are SGHRS and YFSETQ. CDR3 sequence: CASSLGASNTEAFF. The CDR3 coding sequence is TGCGCCAGCAGCTTGGGGGCCTCGAACACTGAAGCTTTCTTT.

The CDR3 spells CASSLSPTGYEQYF. CDR3 nucleotide sequence: TGTGCCAGCAGCTTGTCCCCTACAGGGTACGAGCAGTACTTC. The J gene is TRBJ2-7, the V gene TRBV5-5; D is perhaps TRBD1 (6 bases). Per germline, CDR1 SGHKS and CDR2 YYEKEE (reference sequence). The CDR3 spans 14 residues. V dropped 1 base and J dropped 4 bases, with 12 bases sitting between them.

The CDR3 region is CASSLGGAGGRTDTQYF. The CDR3 DNA reads as TGTGCCAGCAGCTTAGGCGGAGCGGGGGGACGCACAGATACGCAGTATTTT. V and J are TRBV7-9 and TRBJ2-3, with 9 bases fitting TRBD2. V was clipped by 1 base and J by 1 base; unmatched bases: 6. Germline CDR1 and CDR2: SEHNR and FQNEAQ (reference sequence). The CDR3 is 17 residues long.